The 18 T cell receptor beta chains below come from one sample, sequenced in a study of blood T cell repertoires in COVID-19. This table comes from immunoSEQ multiplex PCR, and its TCRdb copy is limited to in-frame clones, with some not included. The data contain hundreds of thousands of clones, 87% of them seen just once; the ten biggest clones take up under 2%. The sample taken for sequencing was PBMCs or T cells enriched from blood (not recorded which). The receptors here all came from a young woman with acute COVID-19.

The gene calls are TRBV18 and TRBJ2-1; 8 bases map to TRBD2. The V segment lost 3 bases and the J segment 5 bases; nucleotides outside the gene matches: 6. Germline lookup yields CDR1 KGHSH and CDR2 LQKENI. The CDR3 sequence is 15 residues long. The CDR3 bases are TGTGCCAGCTCACCCGGCCTAGCGGGCAACAATGAGCAGTTCTTC. This sequence encodes CASSPGLAGNNEQFF. Drawing the rest from reference TRBV18 and TRBJ2-1, the complete variable domain is NAGVMQNPRHLVRRRGQEARLRCSPMKGHSHVYWYRQLPEEGLKFMVYLQKENIIDESGMPKERFSAEFPKEGPSILRIQQVVRGDSAAYFCASSPGLAGNNEQFFGPGTRLTVL.

The chain combines TRBV7-9 with TRBJ2-1, with TRBD1 matching over 10 bases. The CDR3 consists of 16 residues. The V segment lost 6 bases and the J segment 7 bases; nucleotides outside the gene matches: 12. CDR1 is SEHNR, CDR2 FQNEAQ, per germline (reference sequence). The CDR3 is CASRYTGQGIVNEQFF. Written as DNA, the CDR3 is TGTGCCAGCAGGTATACGGGACAGGGGATCGTTAATGAGCAGTTCTTC.

The chain employs TRBV6-2 or TRBV6-3 and TRBJ2-7, with 8 nucleotides matching TRBD1. CDR1 MNHEY and CDR2 SVGEGT come from the germline V gene. V lost 0 bases to trimming and J lost 0 bases; unmatched junction nucleotides: 4. The CDR3 covers 16 residues. The CDR3 loop is CASSYSRTGSSYEQYF. For the CDR3, the DNA is TGTGCCAGCAGTTACTCAAGGACAGGGAGCTCCTACGAGCAGTACTTC.

The rearrangement joins TRBV15 to TRBJ1-2; 8 bases fit TRBD1. Germline V CDR1 and CDR2: LNHNV, YYDKDF (reference sequence). V was pared by 4 bases and J by 5 bases, with 3 bases of the junction left unmatched. The CDR3 runs to 13 residues. CDR3 nucleotide sequence: TGTGCCACCAGCAAGGACAGGGTTTATGGCTACACCTTC. Protein product: CATSKDRVYGYTF.

This chain links TRBV29-1 with TRBJ2-5; D is unresolved. The CDR3 has 12 residues. The germline CDR1 and CDR2 sequences are SQVTM and ANQGSEA. V was clipped by 3 bases and J by 3 bases, with 8 bases between them. CDR3 sequence (DNA): TGCAGCGTTGATTTCAGAAAAGAGACCCAGTACTTC. It specifies CSVDFRKETQYF.

The table lists this clone with a count of one. V usage is TRBV13 and J usage is TRBJ2-5; a weak D match, TRBD2 (5 bases). CDR1 and CDR2 from the germline V gene are PRHDT and FYEKMQ (reference sequence). Trimming cost V 0 bases and J 2 bases, with 13 bases left between them. The CDR3 contains 16 residues. In DNA form, the CDR3 reads TGTGCCAGCAGCTTAGGCCCAGCGGAGGAACAAGAGACCCAGTACTTC. Encoded protein: CASSLGPAEEQETQYF.

This clone appeared once. The chain couples TRBV7-9 to TRBJ2-7; 7 nucleotides align to TRBD1. Germline CDR1 and CDR2: SEHNR and FQNEAQ (reference sequence). This CDR3 contains 12 residues. The V segment lost 6 bases and the J segment 5 bases; nucleotides outside the gene matches: 4. In DNA form, the CDR3 reads TGTGCCAGCAGGGGGACAGAGGACGAGCAGTACTTC. This sequence encodes CASRGTEDEQYF.

The rearrangement joins TRBV4-3 to TRBJ1-2; a possible D gene is TRBD1 (5 bases). This CDR3 comprises 15 residues. The germline V and J ends were trimmed by 1 base and 3 bases, with 12 bases remaining between them. CDR1 is LGHNA and CDR2 is YSLEER in the germline V gene. Written as DNA, the CDR3 is TGCGCCAGCAGCCAAGGGGAGGGGCCCTACTATGGCTACACCTTC. It encodes CASSQGEGPYYGYTF.

This chain connects TRBV2 to TRBJ1-3; D is undetermined. CDR3 length: 14 amino acids. CDR1 SNHLY and CDR2 FYNNEI come from the germline V gene. V was clipped by 3 bases and J by 1 base, with 7 bases between them. This CDR3 reads CASSEEVSGNTIYF. CDR3 sequence (DNA): TGTGCCAGCAGTGAGGAGGTTTCTGGAAACACCATATATTTT.

The rearrangement joins TRBV15 to TRBJ2-5; 12 nucleotides agree with TRBD1. The CDR3 has 15 residues. CDR1 LNHNV and CDR2 YYDKDF come from the germline V gene (reference sequence). The J segment lost 10 bases and the V segment lost 5 bases, leaving 11 bases of the junction unmatched. The CDR3 loop is CATSGRDRGLKVQYF. In nucleotides, the CDR3 is TGTGCCACCAGCGGCCGGGACAGGGGGCTTAAGGTCCAGTACTTC.

The V and J genes are TRBV28 and TRBJ2-7; 8 nucleotides agree with TRBD2. Germline CDR1 is MDHEN and CDR2 is SYDVKM. The CDR3 has 15 residues. V shed 2 bases and J 5 bases; nucleotides not matched to a gene: 8. CDR3 nucleotides: TGTGCCAGCAGTTTAATGGTAGCGGGAATGAACGAGCAGTACTTC. It yields the protein CASSLMVAGMNEQYF.

The rearrangement joins TRBV3-1 (or the pseudogene TRBV3-2) to TRBJ1-6, with 10 bases aligning to TRBD1. V dropped 3 bases and J dropped 9; count of bases not matched to a gene: 2. The CDR3 spans 14 residues. Germline CDR1 is LGHDT and CDR2 is YNNKEL (reference sequence). The DNA of the CDR3 is TGTGCCAGCAGCCACCGGGACAGGGGTTCACCCCTCCACTTT. This gives the protein CASSHRDRGSPLHF.

J is TRBJ1-1 and V is TRBV6-5; 8 bases agree with TRBD1. CDR1 and CDR2 from the germline V gene are MNHEY and SVGAGI. V gave up 7 bases and J gave up 3 bases; unmatched junction bases: 4. CDR3 size: 13 residues. CDR3 nucleotide sequence: TGTGCCAGCACTAAACAGGGGGACACTGAAGCTTTCTTT. It encodes CASTKQGDTEAFF.

The V gene is TRBV7-8, the J gene TRBJ1-6, with 7 positions matching TRBD1. This CDR3 is built from 15 residues. Germline CDR1 SGHVS, CDR2 FQNEAQ. With 5 bases clipped from V and 8 bases from J, the junction kept 9 bases outside the gene matches. Here the CDR3 reads CASSPRGGLYSPLHF. The CDR3, as DNA: TGTGCCAGCAGCCCAAGAGGGGGCCTTTATTCACCCCTCCACTTT.

This clone occurred once. The V and J genes are TRBV21-1 and TRBJ2-1; TRBD1 is the table's D call, not checked against the DNA. TRBV21-1 is designated a pseudogene. This CDR3 region has 18 residues. The CDR3 protein is CASSLNGFRDRGYNEQFF. As DNA, the CDR3 is TGTGCCAGCAGCCTGAACGGATTCCGGGACAGGGGCTACAATGAGCAGTTCTTC.

V is TRBV5-4 and J is TRBJ2-2, with D perhaps TRBD2 (5 bases). With 2 bases removed from V and 7 bases from J, the gap between germline ends came to 6 bases. The CDR3 consists of 12 residues. CDR1 SGHNT and CDR2 YYREEE come from the germline V gene (reference sequence). CDR3 in amino acids: CASSFRGGELFF. CDR3 coding DNA: TGTGCCAGCAGCTTTCGGGGCGGGGAGCTGTTTTTT.

This chain joins TRBV7-2 and TRBJ2-1, with a possible D match to TRBD2 (5 bases). The V gene's germline CDR1 is SGHTA and CDR2 FQGNSA. The CDR3 consists of 14 residues. With 3 bases removed from V and 3 bases from J, the gap between germline ends came to 9 bases. Here the CDR3 reads CASSLGSVYNEQFF. The CDR3 nucleotides read TGTGCCAGCAGCTTGGGTAGCGTCTACAATGAGCAGTTCTTC.

The chain recombines TRBV27 with TRBJ2-7; 10 bases fit TRBD2. Per the germline V gene, CDR1 is MNHEY and CDR2 is SMNVEV (reference sequence). The CDR3 has 16 amino acids. The V and J ends lost 2 bases and 3 bases, in that order; junction bases with no gene match: 7. CDR3 sequence: CASSLQPAGGGYEQYF. Here the CDR3 DNA reads TGTGCCAGCAGTTTACAACCAGCGGGAGGGGGCTACGAGCAGTACTTC.